The 27 T cell receptor beta chains in this list originate from one sample, sequenced in a study of blood T cell repertoires in COVID-19. TCRdb's table, derived via immunoSEQ multiplex PCR, lists solely in-frame clones and lacks some. The repertoire has under 200,000 clones, over 75% of them found once; the top ten carry roughly 2.6%. Material for sequencing was peripheral blood. The receptors were gathered from a man aged 40-50 years with active or convalescent COVID-19.

This chain connects TRBV30 to TRBJ1-5; 10 bases are a match to TRBD1. CDR3 length: 17 amino acids. J gave up 0 bases and V 0 bases, and 5 bases lay outside the gene matches. Germline V CDR1 and CDR2: GTSNPN, SVGIG (reference sequence). In DNA, the CDR3 is TGTGCCTGGAGTGTGGGGACAGGGGTTTATAGCAATCAGCCCCAGCATTTT. Its translation: CAWSVGTGVYSNQPQHF.

The gene calls are TRBV7-2 and TRBJ2-1, with TRBD1 matching 7 bases. With V trimmed by 5 bases and J by 5 bases, 6 bases remained unmatched. Germline V CDR1 and CDR2: SGHTA, FQGNSA. This CDR3 comprises 14 residues. The chain's CDR3 is CASSDRQGNNEQFF. The DNA for the CDR3 is TGTGCCAGCAGCGATAGACAGGGTAACAATGAGCAGTTCTTC.

To note about this clone: At one boundary the junction diverges from the germline segment, which might be a read error. V is TRBV7-7 and J is TRBJ2-2, with D possibly TRBD1 on 6 matching bases. Germline V CDR1 and CDR2: SSHAT, FNYEAQ (reference sequence). The CDR3 totals 13 residues. The CDR3 coding sequence is TGTGCTAGCAGCCCCCCGACAGGCGGGGAGCTGTTTTTT. Its protein is CASSPPTGGELFF.

This chain uses TRBV27 with TRBJ2-2, with 7 bases matching TRBD1. The length of the CDR3 is 15 residues. The trim removed 3 bases at V and 6 bases at J, leaving 7 bases unmatched. The germline V gene has CDR1 MNHEY and CDR2 SMNVEV (reference sequence). In DNA form, the CDR3 reads TGTGCCAGCAGTTTTTACACCAGGGGGTCCGGGGAGCTGTTTTTT. Translation: CASSFYTRGSGELFF.

This clone was found a few times. The chain is built from TRBV7-3 and TRBJ2-1, with TRBD1 matching 7 bases. J lost 8 bases, V lost 1 base, and 5 bases had no gene match. This CDR3 region has 14 residues. Germline lookup yields CDR1 SGHTA and CDR2 FQGTGA. CDR3 residues: CASSLKGQGDEQFF. DNA for the CDR3: TGTGCCAGCAGCTTAAAGGGCCAGGGGGATGAGCAGTTCTTC.

CDR3 bases: TGCGCCAGCAGCCAACTCGGGACAGGGACCGGGGAGCTGTTTTTT. Translated, it gives CASSQLGTGTGELFF. This chain connects TRBV4-3 to TRBJ2-2, with 9 positions matching TRBD1. V shed 2 bases, J shed 5 bases, and the junction held 3 bases outside the gene matches. Germline loops: CDR1 LGHNA, CDR2 YSLEER. The CDR3 contains 15 residues.

The chain is built from TRBV29-1 and TRBJ2-3; D is uncertain. The CDR3 totals 12 residues. The V gene lost 3 bases and the J gene lost 1 base, with 5 bases spanning the gap. In germline, CDR1 is SQVTM, CDR2 ANQGSEA. The CDR3: CSVEARTDTQYF. In DNA form, the CDR3 reads TGCAGCGTTGAGGCCCGCACAGATACGCAGTATTTT.

V is TRBV7-2 and J is TRBJ1-1; 8 nucleotides align to TRBD1. This CDR3 is 14 amino acids long. CDR1 SGHTA and CDR2 FQGNSA come from the germline V gene. V was pared by 5 bases and J by 4 bases, with 6 bases of the junction left unmatched. This CDR3 is CASSRTGSGTEAFF. CDR3 in DNA: TGTGCCAGCAGCCGGACAGGGTCAGGCACTGAAGCTTTCTTT.

V gene TRBV29-1 combines with J gene TRBJ2-1; 11 bases match TRBD2. The junction had 17 bases not matched to a gene; V was cut back by 2 bases and J by 5 bases. The germline gives CDR1 SQVTM, CDR2 ANQGSEA. The CDR3 extends over 19 amino acids. CDR3 sequence: CSVERPSGGPTTLDNEQFF. CDR3 in DNA: TGCAGCGTTGAAAGACCTAGCGGGGGGCCCACTACTCTGGACAATGAGCAGTTCTTC.

The gene calls are TRBV29-1 and TRBJ1-3, with D hard to call. The germline V gene has CDR1 SQVTM and CDR2 ANQGSEA. The ends were cut back, 8 bases at V and 4 bases at J, with 15 bases in the middle. The length of the CDR3 is 13 residues. CDR3 DNA sequence: TGCAGCTTTCGCGCGTCCGGGGGAAACACCATATATTTT. This codes for CSFRASGGNTIYF.

The J gene is TRBJ2-2, the V gene TRBV9; the match to TRBD1 covers 9 bases. Germline loops: CDR1 SGDLS, CDR2 YYNGEE. This CDR3 is 15 amino acids long. The V segment lost 3 bases and the J segment 6 bases; nucleotides outside the gene matches: 6. This chain's CDR3 is CASSGRDRVPGELFF. The DNA for the CDR3 is TGTGCCAGCAGCGGCCGGGACAGGGTCCCCGGGGAGCTGTTTTTT.

A word on this clone: The junction and the germline gene differ at one end; a read error may be behind it. This chain connects TRBV7-7 to TRBJ2-5, with 8 nucleotides matching TRBD2. Per the germline V gene, CDR1 is SSHAT and CDR2 is FNYEAQ (reference sequence). The CDR3 has 14 residues. Here the CDR3 DNA reads TGTGCTAGCAGCCCTAGCGGGTTGGTCGAGACCCAGTACTTC. This translates into CASSPSGLVETQYF.

V gene TRBV6-5 combines with J gene TRBJ1-2; the D gene is possibly TRBD1 (6 bases). The CDR3 is 13 residues long. Looked up from germline, CDR1 is MNHEY and CDR2 is SVGAGI. V lost 5 bases and J lost 6, with 13 bases in between. The CDR3 DNA follows: TGTGCCAGCAGTCCACAGGGTGTGGATGGCTACACCTTC. It codes for CASSPQGVDGYTF.

CDR3 amino acids: CASSQGGGGEQFF. DNA of the CDR3: TGTGCCAGCAGCCAAGGTGGGGGGGGCGAGCAGTTCTTC. The rearrangement uses TRBV4-2 and TRBJ2-1; perhaps TRBD2 as D (7 bases). Germline assignment: CDR1 LGHNA and CDR2 YNFKEQ. The CDR3 is made up of 13 amino acids. Deletions cut 1 base from V and 10 bases from J, with 11 bases between.

The rearrangement uses TRBV7-3 and TRBJ2-3, with D possibly TRBD2 on 6 matching bases. CDR3 size: 16 residues. Trimming stripped 0 bases from V and 8 bases from J, with 18 bases between. Germline CDR1 reads SGHTA; CDR2 reads FQGTGA. CDR3 sequence: CASSLTAASELGTQYF. The CDR3 bases are TGTGCCAGCAGCTTAACGGCGGCTAGCGAACTGGGTACGCAGTATTTT.

The chain joins TRBV7-9 to TRBJ1-2; D is uncertain. This CDR3 is 15 amino acids long. Trimming took off 0 bases at V and 4 bases at J, with 12 bases between the two ends. From germline, CDR1 is SEHNR and CDR2 FQNEAQ (reference sequence). The CDR3 nucleotides read TGTGCCAGCAGCTTAGCGGGAGGAAACCTCTATGGCTACACCTTC. Its translation is CASSLAGGNLYGYTF.

This rearrangement joins TRBV30 to TRBJ2-1; the match to TRBD1 covers 8 bases. Unmatched junction bases numbered 3, after V lost 3 bases and J lost 2 bases. The CDR3 length is 14 residues. Germline CDR1 GTSNPN, CDR2 SVGIG (reference sequence). The CDR3 region is CAWRRTGTYNEQFF. The CDR3 bases are TGTGCCTGGAGACGGACAGGGACCTACAATGAGCAGTTCTTC.

This chain joins TRBV15 and TRBJ1-2; TRBD1 agrees at 10 bases. Germline V gives CDR1 LNHNV, CDR2 YYDKDF (reference sequence). The V gene end was trimmed by 4 bases and the J gene end by 8 bases; junction bases not matched to a gene: 4. This CDR3 contains 13 residues. The CDR3 reads CATSTETGGGYTF. CDR3 sequence (DNA): TGTGCCACCAGCACCGAGACAGGGGGCGGCTACACCTTC.

The chain has TRBV24-1 and TRBJ2-5, with D maybe TRBD1 (8 bases). The CDR3 runs to 16 residues. Between the trimmed V and J ends, which lost 4 bases and 4 bases, there was a span of 18 bases. In germline, CDR1 is KGHDR, CDR2 SFDVKD. The CDR3 is CATSDSGQGGGETQYF. CDR3 sequence (DNA): TGTGCCACCAGTGACTCCGGACAGGGAGGGGGAGAGACCCAGTACTTC.

This clone has only a few counts. This rearrangement joins TRBV7-2 to TRBJ2-1; D is perhaps TRBD2 (6 bases). Germline V lookup: CDR1 SGHTA, CDR2 FQGNSA. The CDR3 spans 15 residues. With 4 bases removed from V and 0 bases from J, the gap between germline ends came to 10 bases. DNA of the CDR3: TGTGCCAGCAGCTCGACCGGGAGCTCCTACAATGAGCAGTTCTTC. It specifies CASSSTGSSYNEQFF.

About this clone: At one of its ends the junction is not consistent with the germline gene, which may arise from a read error. The gene calls are TRBV7-7 and TRBJ2-7, with no clear D. This CDR3 is built from 14 residues. Germline CDR1 reads SSHAT; CDR2 reads FNYEAQ (reference sequence). This CDR3 is CASSLDMNSYEQYF. For the CDR3, the DNA is TGTGCTAGCAGCTTAGACATGAACTCCTACGAGCAGTACTTC.

J is TRBJ1-1 and V is TRBV6-5, with D hard to call. Looked up from germline, CDR1 is MNHEY and CDR2 is SVGAGI. Trimming shortened V by 6 bases and J by 1 base, and 9 bases separated the two germline ends. The CDR3 has 13 residues. CDR3 protein: CASSHGRNTEAFF. Written as DNA, the CDR3 is TGTGCCAGCAGCCATGGGCGGAACACTGAAGCTTTCTTT.

V usage is TRBV30 and J usage is TRBJ2-7; 10 bases fit TRBD2. CDR3 size: 13 residues. Trimming cost V 7 bases and J 3 bases; bases outside gene matches: 6. Germline loops: CDR1 GTSNPN, CDR2 SVGIG (reference sequence). Written as DNA, the CDR3 is TGTGCCTTTGCCAGCGGGGGGGTCTACGAGCAGTACTTC. Translated: CAFASGGVYEQYF. The entire variable domain, with the rest obtained from reference TRBV30 and TRBJ2-7, is as follows: SQTIHQWPATLVQPVGSPLSLECTVEGTSNPNLYWYRQAAGRGLQLLFYSVGIGQISSEVPQNLSASRPQDRQFILSSKKLLLSDSGFYLCAFASGGVYEQYFGPGTRLTVT.

The chain links TRBV5-1 to TRBJ1-4; D not resolved. Germline CDR1 SGHRS, CDR2 YFSETQ. The CDR3 totals 16 residues. Between the trimmed V and J ends, which lost 0 bases and 7 bases, there was a span of 16 bases. This chain's CDR3 is CASSLGITREPEKLFF. CDR3 sequence (DNA): TGCGCCAGCAGCTTGGGAATCACACGGGAACCTGAAAAACTGTTTTTT. The full variable domain, completed using reference TRBV5-1 and TRBJ1-4, is KAGVTQTPRYLIKTRGQQVTLSCSPISGHRSVSWYQQTPGQGLQFLFEYFSETQRNKGNFPGRFSGRQFSNSRSEMNVSTLELGDSALYLCASSLGITREPEKLFFGSGTQLSVL.

This clone came up once. V and J are TRBV4-2 and TRBJ2-7, with 7 nucleotides matching TRBD2. Germline V gives CDR1 LGHNA, CDR2 YNFKEQ. The CDR3 is 14 amino acids. Germline trimming cut 4 bases from V and 3 bases from J; bases unmatched to any gene: 6. CDR3: CASSPGGSSYEQYF. The CDR3 DNA follows: TGTGCCAGCAGCCCCGGGGGGTCAAGCTACGAGCAGTACTTC.

The CDR3 DNA follows: TGTGCCAGCAGCCCGCGGATTGGACAGGGAATCTCTGGAAACACCATATATTTT. Translation gives CASSPRIGQGISGNTIYF. This chain joins TRBV7-2 and TRBJ1-3, with TRBD1 matching 8 bases. The CDR3 covers 18 residues. Per germline, CDR1 SGHTA and CDR2 FQGNSA. V was pared by 5 bases and J by 0 bases, with 12 bases of the junction left unmatched.

The V gene is TRBV27, the J gene TRBJ2-7; TRBD1 is a possible D gene (5 bases). Germline V gene data show CDR1 as MNHEY and CDR2 as SMNVEV (reference sequence). Trimming cost V 6 bases and J 0 bases, with 12 bases left between them. CDR3 length: 14 amino acids. CDR3 DNA: TGTGCCAGCAGGGACACATTAAGCTCCTACGAGCAGTACTTC. This gives the protein CASRDTLSSYEQYF.